These 28 T cell receptor beta chains came from one sample sequenced in a study of T-cell memory formation after mild COVID-19. TCRdb re-derived calls from the 5' RACE reads in MiXCR, one entry per CDR3 protein. The table lists roughly 500,000 distinct CDR3 sequences, about 20% of them singletons. Sequencing input: PBMCs or a T cell subset sorted from them (not recorded which). The receptors derive from an adult woman who had mild COVID-19 (a few samples of this study predate the infection). Cell type and time point are not known.

This clonotype was counted between two and nine times. This chain uses TRBV7-8 with TRBJ2-5; no firm D call. This CDR3 has 14 amino acids. Germline values: CDR1 SGHVS, CDR2 FQNEAQ. The V end lost 5 bases, the J end lost 5 bases, and 15 bases lay between the germline ends. In DNA, the CDR3 is TGTGCCAGCAGCCCGGAAGGACCTTGGGAGACCCAGTACTTC. Translating gives CASSPEGPWETQYF.

The V gene is TRBV7-6, the J gene TRBJ2-1, with D maybe TRBD2 (6 bases). Germline assignment: CDR1 SGHVS and CDR2 FNYEAQ. The CDR3 sequence is 16 residues long. V was trimmed by 2 bases and J by 4 bases, leaving 15 bases between them. CDR3 nucleotides: TGTGCCAGCAGCTTATGGGAACCTAGCGAATACAATGAGCAGTTCTTC. Translating gives CASSLWEPSEYNEQFF. Full variable domain (remainder filled in from reference TRBV7-6 and TRBJ2-1): GAGVSQSPRYKVTKRGQDVALRCDPISGHVSLYWYRQALGQGPEFLTYFNYEAQQDKSGLPNDRFSAERPEGSISTLTIQRTEQRDSAMYRCASSLWEPSEYNEQFFGPGTRLTVL.

The sample holds many counts of this clonotype. The rearrangement links TRBV2 to TRBJ2-5, with no clear D. The V gene lost 8 bases and the J gene lost 5 bases, with 15 bases spanning the gap. CDR3 length: 13 residues. The germline V gene encodes CDR1 SNHLY and CDR2 FYNNEI. The CDR3 DNA reads TGTGCCAGCTTAGTGAGTAACATGGAGACCCAGTACTTC. Protein sequence: CASLVSNMETQYF.

In this sample, this clonotype turned up many times. This chain links TRBV6-2 or TRBV6-3 with TRBJ2-5; maybe TRBD1 (6 bases). In germline, CDR1 is MNHEY, CDR2 SVGEGT. V lost 7 bases, J lost 10 bases, and 25 bases lay in between. CDR3 size: 15 residues. The CDR3 nucleotides are TGTGCCAGCATAATGTTGGGGACACCCCCAGAGGACCAGTACTTC. This codes for CASIMLGTPPEDQYF.

The rearrangement joins TRBV7-9 to TRBJ2-4, with D possibly being TRBD1 (6 bases). Germline V gives CDR1 SEHNR, CDR2 FQNEAQ (reference sequence). The V end was cut by 1 base, the J end by 3 bases, with 16 bases between. The CDR3 runs to 17 residues. CDR3 coding DNA: TGTGCCAGCAGCTTAGGAAGGCAGGGGATGGACAAAAACATTCAGTACTTC. Its translation: CASSLGRQGMDKNIQYF.

This clonotype has just a few counts. The V call is TRBV25-1, the J call TRBJ1-5; TRBD1 might be the D (6 bases). Trimming stripped 7 bases from V and 5 bases from J, with 12 bases between. From germline, CDR1 is MGHDK and CDR2 SYGVNS. This CDR3 has 13 amino acids. CDR3 coding DNA: TGTGCCAGCACCGACTCAGGGGATCAGCCCCAGCATTTT. This sequence encodes CASTDSGDQPQHF.

The chain recombines TRBV7-6 with TRBJ2-1, with TRBD2 matching over 12 bases. The CDR3 is 18 amino acids. V trimming: 0 bases; J trimming: 3 bases; junction bases outside the gene matches: 6. CDR1 is SGHVS and CDR2 is FNYEAQ in the germline V gene. Here the CDR3 DNA reads TGTGCCAGCAGCTTAGCGCGGCCTAGCGGGAGGGGCTACAATGAGCAGTTCTTC. Encoded protein: CASSLARPSGRGYNEQFF.

The rearrangement joins TRBV29-1 to TRBJ1-1; 7 bases line up with TRBD1. CDR3 length: 14 residues. V shed 4 bases, J shed 2 bases, and the junction held 7 bases outside the gene matches. Germline V CDR1 and CDR2: SQVTM, ANQGSEA. The chain's CDR3 is CSVVVGTVNTEAFF. CDR3 in DNA: TGCAGCGTTGTTGTCGGGACAGTCAACACTGAAGCTTTCTTT.

This clonotype was seen many times. V usage is TRBV18 and J usage is TRBJ2-3, with D uncertain. Trimming stripped 1 base from V and 2 bases from J, with 4 bases between. Per the germline V gene, CDR1 is KGHSH and CDR2 is LQKENI. The length of the CDR3 is 13 residues. The CDR3 sequence is CASSPLVTDTQYF. The CDR3 DNA follows: TGTGCCAGCTCACCACTGGTCACAGATACGCAGTATTTT.

Details on this clonotype: At one boundary the junction diverges from the germline segment, which might be a read error. The chain recombines TRBV12-3 or TRBV12-4 with TRBJ2-1, with D tentatively TRBD2 (6 bases). The CDR3 sequence is 11 residues long. The CDR3 here is CASSGGAAPIF. CDR3 bases: TGTGCCAGCAGTGGCGGGGCAGCTCCTATCTTC.

At least ten counts were recorded for this clonotype. This chain joins TRBV12-3 or TRBV12-4 and TRBJ2-7; D is unclear. This CDR3 region has 13 residues. The V gene lost 5 bases and the J gene lost 6 bases, with 14 bases spanning the gap. CDR3 sequence: CASSTHGPAEQYF. As DNA, the CDR3 is TGTGCCAGCAGTACCCACGGCCCCGCCGAGCAGTACTTC.

The V gene is TRBV4-1, the J gene TRBJ1-6; TRBD1 might be the D (5 bases). The CDR3 loop spans 16 amino acids. V was pared by 6 bases and J by 7 bases, with 19 bases between. Germline V gene lookup returns CDR1 MGHRA and CDR2 YSYEKL. The CDR3 sequence is CASRNPPGGKNSPLHF. CDR3 nucleotides: TGCGCCAGCAGAAACCCACCGGGGGGGAAAAATTCACCCCTCCACTTT.

The chain joins TRBV28 to TRBJ2-2; 8 bases agree with TRBD2. The CDR3 has 15 residues. The V gene's germline CDR1 is MDHEN and CDR2 SYDVKM. The trim removed 3 bases at V and 6 bases at J, leaving 6 bases unmatched. The DNA of the CDR3 is TGTGCCAGCAGTTTGTTTGCGGGAGGTCCCGGGGAGCTGTTTTTT. Translation gives CASSLFAGGPGELFF.

This chain links TRBV20-1 with TRBJ2-3, with 13 bases identical to TRBD2. With 6 bases clipped from V and 3 bases from J, the junction kept 3 bases outside the gene matches. The CDR3 is 14 amino acids. Germline V gene sequence: CDR1 DFQATT, CDR2 SNEGSKA (reference sequence). CDR3 protein: CSAETSGGTDTQYF. In DNA, the CDR3 is TGCAGTGCGGAGACTAGCGGGGGGACAGATACGCAGTATTTT.

The rearrangement joins TRBV30 to TRBJ1-2; perhaps TRBD1 as D (6 bases). The germline V gene encodes CDR1 GTSNPN and CDR2 SVGIG (reference sequence). With 0 bases removed from V and 3 bases from J, the gap between germline ends came to 8 bases. This CDR3 comprises 13 residues. The CDR3 region is CAWSVGGHYGYTF. DNA of the CDR3: TGTGCCTGGAGTGTGGGGGGGCACTATGGCTACACCTTC.

This chain uses TRBV6-6 with TRBJ1-2; no definite D call. Trimming pared 2 bases from V and 4 bases from J, leaving 20 bases between. Germline V gene lookup returns CDR1 MNHNY and CDR2 SVGAGI (reference sequence). The CDR3 totals 17 residues. The CDR3 DNA reads as TGTGCCAGCAGTTACGGTACCGACGGACGATTGGCCTATGGCTACACCTTC. It codes for CASSYGTDGRLAYGYTF.

This rearrangement joins TRBV5-1 to TRBJ1-1, with 7 bases identical to TRBD1. V gave up 0 bases and J gave up 1 base; unmatched junction bases: 3. Germline lookup yields CDR1 SGHRS and CDR2 YFSETQ. The CDR3 is 15 amino acids. DNA of the CDR3: TGCGCCAGCAGCTTGGGGGACAGTCGGAACACTGAAGCTTTCTTT. It is translated as CASSLGDSRNTEAFF.

The J gene is TRBJ1-2, the V gene TRBV10-3, with D maybe TRBD1 (5 bases). This CDR3 is 14 amino acids long. Germline CDR1 reads ENHRY; CDR2 reads SYGVKD. The germline V and J ends were trimmed by 7 bases and 0 bases, with 12 bases remaining between them. This CDR3 reads CAITSDSSNYGYTF. The CDR3 DNA is TGTGCCATCACAAGCGACAGTTCTAACTATGGCTACACCTTC.

J is TRBJ1-1 and V is TRBV3-1; maybe TRBD1 (5 bases). Germline CDR1 LGHDT, CDR2 YNNKEL (reference sequence). Trimming took 0 bases from V and 8 from J, leaving 10 bases between them. This CDR3 region has 13 residues. The CDR3 region is CASSQDRVGEAFF. The CDR3 DNA reads as TGTGCCAGCAGCCAAGACAGGGTAGGCGAAGCTTTCTTT.

This clonotype was recorded a few times. The chain employs TRBV7-9 and TRBJ2-1; maybe TRBD2 (6 bases). Germline CDR1 reads SEHNR; CDR2 reads FQNEAQ (reference sequence). V was trimmed by 5 bases and J by 0 bases, leaving 14 bases between them. CDR3 length: 16 residues. The CDR3 DNA sequence: TGTGCCAGCAGCCCCCTGGGGAGGAGCTCCTACAATGAGCAGTTCTTC. This encodes CASSPLGRSSYNEQFF.

This chain connects TRBV11-2 to TRBJ2-3, with TRBD2 matching 10 bases. The CDR3 is 18 amino acids. Germline V gives CDR1 SGHAT, CDR2 FQNNGV. V was pared by 2 bases and J by 0 bases, with 8 bases of the junction left unmatched. CDR3 in DNA: TGTGCCAGCAGCTTAAGGGCTAGCGGGAGACCTAGCACAGATACGCAGTATTTT. Its translation: CASSLRASGRPSTDTQYF.

V is TRBV7-2 and J is TRBJ2-2; 8 nucleotides match TRBD2. The CDR3 length is 15 residues. Germline loops: CDR1 SGHTA, CDR2 FQGNSA. The V segment lost 3 bases and the J segment 4 bases; nucleotides outside the gene matches: 4. The CDR3 spells CASSFPAGVTGELFF. The CDR3 DNA sequence: TGTGCCAGCAGCTTTCCAGCGGGAGTCACCGGGGAGCTGTTTTTT.

The table lists this clonotype with a few counts. The CDR3 loop reads CASSDSNWTWTERDEQYF. The CDR3 coding sequence is TGTGCCAGCAGTGACTCAAATTGGACGTGGACGGAGAGAGACGAGCAGTACTTC. This chain connects TRBV6-4 to TRBJ2-7; D not certain. The CDR3 is 18 residues long. V lost 0 bases and J lost 5, with 23 bases in between. Germline CDR1 and CDR2: MRHNA and SNTAGT.

This chain connects TRBV7-2 to TRBJ2-2, with 9 nucleotides matching TRBD1. Looked up from germline, CDR1 is SGHTA and CDR2 is FQGNSA. The V segment lost 5 bases and the J segment 4 bases; nucleotides outside the gene matches: 8. CDR3 length: 16 amino acids. The CDR3 coding sequence is TGTGCCAGCAGCGCCCACCGGGACAGGGTCACCGGGGAGCTGTTTTTT. Translated, it gives CASSAHRDRVTGELFF.

The rearrangement uses TRBV6-4 and TRBJ1-1; the D is unclear. V lost 3 bases and J 8 bases, leaving 13 bases between the germline ends. The CDR3 is 13 amino acids. CDR1 MRHNA and CDR2 SNTAGT come from the germline V gene. Written as DNA, the CDR3 is TGTGCCAGCAGTGAATCAGTGCTGGGCGAAGCTTTCTTT. Encoded protein: CASSESVLGEAFF.

This clonotype has only a few counts. The chain is built from TRBV12-3 or TRBV12-4 and TRBJ2-1; 11 bases agree with TRBD1. This CDR3 has 16 residues. V was clipped by 5 bases and J by 7 bases; unmatched bases: 10. This CDR3 reads CASSPAGTGGLNEQFF. CDR3 nucleotides: TGTGCCAGCAGTCCGGCCGGGACAGGGGGTTTGAATGAGCAGTTCTTC.

V usage is TRBV30 and J usage is TRBJ1-6, with a weak D call TRBD1 (6 bases). CDR3 size: 18 residues. Trimming removed 4 bases from V and 6 bases from J, with 25 bases in between. Per the germline V gene, CDR1 is GTSNPN and CDR2 is SVGIG (reference sequence). The CDR3 protein is CAWTEGVSWGVANSPLHF. The CDR3 DNA reads as TGTGCCTGGACAGAGGGGGTCTCGTGGGGGGTTGCTAATTCACCCCTCCACTTT.

This clonotype came up a few times. The V gene is TRBV4-1, the J gene TRBJ2-3; TRBD2 matches at 7 bases. Germline loops: CDR1 MGHRA, CDR2 YSYEKL. Trimming at V came to 3 bases and at J to 0 bases, leaving 9 bases not matched to a gene. CDR3 length: 17 amino acids. CDR3: CASSQGTSALSTDTQYF. In nucleotides, the CDR3 is TGCGCCAGCAGCCAGGGAACTAGCGCTCTCAGCACAGATACGCAGTATTTT.